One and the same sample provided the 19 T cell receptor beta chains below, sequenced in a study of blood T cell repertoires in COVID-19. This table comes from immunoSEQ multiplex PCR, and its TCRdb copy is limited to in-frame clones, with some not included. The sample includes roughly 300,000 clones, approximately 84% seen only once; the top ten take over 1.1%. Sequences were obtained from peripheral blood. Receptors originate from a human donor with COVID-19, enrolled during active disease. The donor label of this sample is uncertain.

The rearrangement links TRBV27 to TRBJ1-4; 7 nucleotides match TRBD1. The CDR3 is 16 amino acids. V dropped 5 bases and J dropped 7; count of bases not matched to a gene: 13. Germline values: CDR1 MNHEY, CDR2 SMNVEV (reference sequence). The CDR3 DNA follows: TGTGCCAGCAGTCCCTGGGCACAGGGGAAGCGTGAAAAACTGTTTTTT. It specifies CASSPWAQGKREKLFF.

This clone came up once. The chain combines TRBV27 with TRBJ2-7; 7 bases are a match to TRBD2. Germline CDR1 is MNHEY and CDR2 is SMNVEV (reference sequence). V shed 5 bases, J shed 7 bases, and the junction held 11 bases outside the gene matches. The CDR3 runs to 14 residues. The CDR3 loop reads CASSRGGGGLEQYF. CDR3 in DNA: TGTGCCAGCAGTCGCGGTGGGGGGGGACTGGAGCAGTACTTC.

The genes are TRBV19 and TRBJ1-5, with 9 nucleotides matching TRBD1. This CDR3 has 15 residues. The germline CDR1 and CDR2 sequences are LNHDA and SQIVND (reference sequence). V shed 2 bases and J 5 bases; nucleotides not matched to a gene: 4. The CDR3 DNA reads TGTGCCAGTAGTATACCACAGGGGGCATATCAGCCCCAGCATTTT. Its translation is CASSIPQGAYQPQHF.

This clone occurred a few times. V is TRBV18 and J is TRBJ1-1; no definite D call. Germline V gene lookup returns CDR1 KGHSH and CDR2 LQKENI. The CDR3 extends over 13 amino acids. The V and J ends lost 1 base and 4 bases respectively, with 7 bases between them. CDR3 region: CASSPQGGTEAFF. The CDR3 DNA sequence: TGTGCCAGCTCACCACAGGGAGGCACTGAAGCTTTCTTT.

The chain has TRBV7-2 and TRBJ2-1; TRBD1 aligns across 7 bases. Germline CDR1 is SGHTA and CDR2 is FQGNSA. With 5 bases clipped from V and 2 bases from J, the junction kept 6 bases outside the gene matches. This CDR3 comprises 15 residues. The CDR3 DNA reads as TGTGCCAGCAGCCCCGGACAGGACCCCTACAATGAGCAGTTCTTC. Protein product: CASSPGQDPYNEQFF.

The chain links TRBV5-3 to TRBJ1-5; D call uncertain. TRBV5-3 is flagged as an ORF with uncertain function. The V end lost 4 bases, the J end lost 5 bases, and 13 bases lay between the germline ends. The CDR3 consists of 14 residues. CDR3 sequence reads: CARSPPGIHQPQHF. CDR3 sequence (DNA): TGTGCCAGAAGCCCCCCCGGGATCCATCAGCCCCAGCATTTT.

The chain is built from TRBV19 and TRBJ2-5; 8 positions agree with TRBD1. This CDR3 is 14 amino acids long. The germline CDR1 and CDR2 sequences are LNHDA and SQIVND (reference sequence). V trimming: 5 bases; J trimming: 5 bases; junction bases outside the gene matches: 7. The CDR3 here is CASSPRTGTETQYF. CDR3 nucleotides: TGTGCCAGTAGTCCCCGGACAGGGACCGAGACCCAGTACTTC.

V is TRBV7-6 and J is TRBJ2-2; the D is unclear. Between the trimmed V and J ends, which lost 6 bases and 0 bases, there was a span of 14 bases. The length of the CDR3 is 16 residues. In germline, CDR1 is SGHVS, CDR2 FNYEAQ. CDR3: CASSRSLVANTGELFF. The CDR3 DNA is TGTGCCAGCAGTCGATCGCTAGTTGCGAACACCGGGGAGCTGTTTTTT.

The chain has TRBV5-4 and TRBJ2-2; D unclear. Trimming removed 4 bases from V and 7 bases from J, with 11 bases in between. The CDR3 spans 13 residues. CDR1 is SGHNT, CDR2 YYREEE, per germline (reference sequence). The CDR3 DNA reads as TGTGCCAGCAGCATAGACCGAGGCGGGGAGCTGTTTTTT. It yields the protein CASSIDRGGELFF.

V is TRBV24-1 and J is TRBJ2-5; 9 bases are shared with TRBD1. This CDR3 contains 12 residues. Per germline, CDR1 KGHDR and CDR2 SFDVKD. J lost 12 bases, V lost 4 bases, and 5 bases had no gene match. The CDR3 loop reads CATSDPGDREYF. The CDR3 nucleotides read TGTGCCACCAGTGACCCGGGGGACAGGGAGTACTTC.

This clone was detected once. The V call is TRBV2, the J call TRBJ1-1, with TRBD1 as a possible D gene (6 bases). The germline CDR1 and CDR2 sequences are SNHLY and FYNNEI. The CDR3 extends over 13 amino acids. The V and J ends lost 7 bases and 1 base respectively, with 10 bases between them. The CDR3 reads CASKQGKNTEAFF. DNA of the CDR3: TGTGCCAGCAAACAGGGAAAGAACACTGAAGCTTTCTTT.

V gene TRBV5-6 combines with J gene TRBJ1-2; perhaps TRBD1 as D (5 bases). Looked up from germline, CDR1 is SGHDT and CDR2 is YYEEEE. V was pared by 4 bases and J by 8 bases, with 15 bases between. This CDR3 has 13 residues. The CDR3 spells CASSRPEGLGYTF. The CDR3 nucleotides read TGTGCCAGCAGCCGACCGGAGGGGCTAGGCTACACCTTC.

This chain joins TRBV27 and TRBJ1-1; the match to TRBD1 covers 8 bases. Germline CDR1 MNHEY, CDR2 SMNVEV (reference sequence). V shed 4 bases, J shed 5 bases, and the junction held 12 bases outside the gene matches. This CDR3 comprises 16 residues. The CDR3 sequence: CASSSRPGGAGTEAFF. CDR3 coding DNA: TGTGCCAGCAGTTCCCGACCAGGGGGCGCGGGTACTGAAGCTTTCTTT.

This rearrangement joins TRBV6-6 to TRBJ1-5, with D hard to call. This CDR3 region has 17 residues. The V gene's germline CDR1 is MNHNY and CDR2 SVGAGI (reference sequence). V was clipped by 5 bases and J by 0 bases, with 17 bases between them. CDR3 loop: CASSPLTNTYSNQPQHF. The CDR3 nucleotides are TGTGCCAGCAGTCCCCTCACCAATACTTATAGCAATCAGCCCCAGCATTTT.

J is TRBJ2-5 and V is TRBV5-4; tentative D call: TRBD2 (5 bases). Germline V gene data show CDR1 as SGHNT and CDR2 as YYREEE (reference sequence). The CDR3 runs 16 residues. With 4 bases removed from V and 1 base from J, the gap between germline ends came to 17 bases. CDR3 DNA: TGTGCCAGCAGCCGGGAACTCATCGCCCTCCAAGAGACCCAGTACTTC. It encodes CASSRELIALQETQYF. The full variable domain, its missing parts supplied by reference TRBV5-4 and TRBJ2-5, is ETGVTQSPTHLIKTRGQQVTLRCSSQSGHNTVSWYQQALGQGPQFIFQYYREEENGRGNFPPRFSGLQFPNYSSELNVNALELDDSALYLCASSRELIALQETQYFGPGTRLLVL.

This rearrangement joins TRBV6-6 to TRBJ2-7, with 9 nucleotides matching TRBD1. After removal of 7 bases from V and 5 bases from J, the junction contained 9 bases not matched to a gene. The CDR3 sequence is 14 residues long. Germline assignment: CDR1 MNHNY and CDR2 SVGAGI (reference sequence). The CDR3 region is CASMEGQGRDEQYF. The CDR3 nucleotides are TGTGCCAGCATGGAGGGACAGGGTAGGGACGAGCAGTACTTC.

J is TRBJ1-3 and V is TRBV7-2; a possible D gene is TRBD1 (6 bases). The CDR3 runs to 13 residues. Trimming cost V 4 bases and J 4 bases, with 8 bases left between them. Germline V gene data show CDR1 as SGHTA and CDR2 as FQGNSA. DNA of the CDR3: TGTGCCAGCAGCTCGCAGGGGGGAAACACCATATATTTT. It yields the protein CASSSQGGNTIYF.

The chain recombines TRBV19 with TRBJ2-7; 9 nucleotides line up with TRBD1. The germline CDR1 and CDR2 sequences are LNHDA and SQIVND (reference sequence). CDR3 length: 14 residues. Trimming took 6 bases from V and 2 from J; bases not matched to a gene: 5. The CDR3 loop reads CASRGTGTPYEQYF. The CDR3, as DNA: TGTGCCAGTAGAGGGACAGGGACACCCTACGAGCAGTACTTC. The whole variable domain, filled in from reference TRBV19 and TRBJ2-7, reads DGGITQSPKYLFRKEGQNVTLSCEQNLNHDAMYWYRQDPGQGLRLIYYSQIVNDFQKGDIAEGYSVSREKKESFPLTVTSAQKNPTAFYLCASRGTGTPYEQYFGPGTRLTVT.

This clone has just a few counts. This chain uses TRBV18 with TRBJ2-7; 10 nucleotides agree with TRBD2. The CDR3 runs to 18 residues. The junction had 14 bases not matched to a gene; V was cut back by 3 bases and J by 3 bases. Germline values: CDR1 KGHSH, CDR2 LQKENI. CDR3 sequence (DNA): TGTGCCAGCTCACCCTTTGGGTCGGCTAGCGGGAGAATCTACGAGCAGTACTTC. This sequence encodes CASSPFGSASGRIYEQYF.